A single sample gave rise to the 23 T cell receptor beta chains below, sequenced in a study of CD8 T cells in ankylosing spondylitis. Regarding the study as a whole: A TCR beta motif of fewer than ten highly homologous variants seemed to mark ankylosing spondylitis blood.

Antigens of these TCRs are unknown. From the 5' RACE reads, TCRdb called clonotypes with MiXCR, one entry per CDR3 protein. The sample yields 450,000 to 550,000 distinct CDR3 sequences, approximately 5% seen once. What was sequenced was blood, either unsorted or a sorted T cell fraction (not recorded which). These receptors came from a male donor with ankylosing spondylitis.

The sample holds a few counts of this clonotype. DNA for the CDR3: TGTGCCAGCAGCTTATACCCCGGGGGGCAGACCTACGAGCAGTACTTC. It is translated as CASSLYPGGQTYEQYF. The chain carries TRBV7-9 and TRBJ2-7; D is perhaps TRBD2 (7 bases). Germline V gene lookup returns CDR1 SEHNR and CDR2 FQNEAQ (reference sequence). CDR3 length: 16 residues. V gave up 2 bases and J gave up 2 bases, with 16 bases separating them.

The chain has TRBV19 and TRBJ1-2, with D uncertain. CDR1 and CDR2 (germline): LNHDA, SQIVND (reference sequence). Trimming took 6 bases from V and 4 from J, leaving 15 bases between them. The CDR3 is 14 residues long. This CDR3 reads CASRRSPPTYGYTF. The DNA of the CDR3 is TGTGCCAGTAGGAGGTCCCCACCTACCTATGGCTACACCTTC. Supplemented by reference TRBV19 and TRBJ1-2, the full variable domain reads DGGITQSPKYLFRKEGQNVTLSCEQNLNHDAMYWYRQDPGQGLRLIYYSQIVNDFQKGDIAEGYSVSREKKESFPLTVTSAQKNPTAFYLCASRRSPPTYGYTFGSGTRLTVV.

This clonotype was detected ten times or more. The CDR3 sequence: CASSRDRTDTQYF. CDR3 DNA: TGTGCCAGCAGCCGGGACCGCACAGATACGCAGTATTTT. V usage is TRBV11-2 and J usage is TRBJ2-3; D might be TRBD1 or TRBD2, each matching 5 bases. The germline V gene has CDR1 SGHAT and CDR2 FQNNGV. The ends were cut back, 5 bases at V and 1 base at J, with 7 bases in the middle. The CDR3 length is 13 residues.

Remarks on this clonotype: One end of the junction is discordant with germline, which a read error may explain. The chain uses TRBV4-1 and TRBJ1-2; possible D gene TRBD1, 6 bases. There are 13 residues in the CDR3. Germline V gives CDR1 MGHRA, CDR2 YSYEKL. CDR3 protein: CASSLLGAHGSTF. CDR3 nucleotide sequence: TGCGCCAGCAGCCTCTTGGGGGCTCATGGCTCCACCTTC.

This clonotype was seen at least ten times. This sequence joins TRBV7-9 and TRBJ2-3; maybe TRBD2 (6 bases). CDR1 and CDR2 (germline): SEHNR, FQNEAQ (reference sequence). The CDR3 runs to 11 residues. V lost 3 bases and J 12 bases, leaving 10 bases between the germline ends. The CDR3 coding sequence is TGTGCCAGCAGCTTCGGGACTGTACAGTATTTT. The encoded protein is CASSFGTVQYF.

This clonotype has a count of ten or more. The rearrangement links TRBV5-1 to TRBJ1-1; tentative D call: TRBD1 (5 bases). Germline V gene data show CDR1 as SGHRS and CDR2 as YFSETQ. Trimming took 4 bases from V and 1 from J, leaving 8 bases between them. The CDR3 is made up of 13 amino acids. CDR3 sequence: CASSRDANTEAFF. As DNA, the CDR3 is TGCGCCAGCAGCAGGGACGCGAACACTGAAGCTTTCTTT.

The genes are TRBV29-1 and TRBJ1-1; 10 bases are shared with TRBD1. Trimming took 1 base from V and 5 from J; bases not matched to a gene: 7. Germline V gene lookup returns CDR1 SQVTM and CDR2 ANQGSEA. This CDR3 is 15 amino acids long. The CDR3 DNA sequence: TGCAGCGTTGAAGGAGGGGACAGGGGCTGGACTGAAGCTTTCTTT. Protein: CSVEGGDRGWTEAFF.

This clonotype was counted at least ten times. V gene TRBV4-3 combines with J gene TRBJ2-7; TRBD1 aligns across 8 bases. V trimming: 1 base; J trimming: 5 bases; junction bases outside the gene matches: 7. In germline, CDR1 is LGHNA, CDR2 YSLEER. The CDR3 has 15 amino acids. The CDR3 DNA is TGCGCCAGCAGCCAAGCGTCCGGGACAGGTAACGAGCAGTACTTC. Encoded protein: CASSQASGTGNEQYF.

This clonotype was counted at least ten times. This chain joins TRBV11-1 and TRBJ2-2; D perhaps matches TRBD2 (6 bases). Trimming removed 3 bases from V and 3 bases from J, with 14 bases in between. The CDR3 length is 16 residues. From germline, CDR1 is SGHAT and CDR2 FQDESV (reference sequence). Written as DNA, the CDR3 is TGTGCCAGCAGCTTTGGGGAGGCTGCGGACACCGGGGAGCTGTTTTTT. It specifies CASSFGEAADTGELFF.

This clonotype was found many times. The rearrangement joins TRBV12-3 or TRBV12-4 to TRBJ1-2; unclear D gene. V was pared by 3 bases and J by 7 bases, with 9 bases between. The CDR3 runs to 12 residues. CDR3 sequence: CASSFPRSGYTF. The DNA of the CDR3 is TGTGCCAGCAGTTTCCCGAGGAGTGGCTACACCTTC.

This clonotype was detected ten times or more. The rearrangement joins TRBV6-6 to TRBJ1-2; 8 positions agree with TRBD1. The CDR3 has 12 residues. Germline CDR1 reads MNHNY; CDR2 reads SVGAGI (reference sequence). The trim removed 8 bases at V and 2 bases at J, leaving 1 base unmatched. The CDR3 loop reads CASRQGNYGYTF. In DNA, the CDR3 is TGTGCCAGCCGACAGGGGAACTATGGCTACACCTTC.

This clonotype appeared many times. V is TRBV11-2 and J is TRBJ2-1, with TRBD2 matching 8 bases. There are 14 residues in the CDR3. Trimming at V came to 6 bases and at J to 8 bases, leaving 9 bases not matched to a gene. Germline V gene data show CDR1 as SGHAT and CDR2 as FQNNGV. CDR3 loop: CASRPGLVGHEQFF. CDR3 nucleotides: TGTGCCAGCAGGCCGGGACTAGTCGGCCATGAGCAGTTCTTC. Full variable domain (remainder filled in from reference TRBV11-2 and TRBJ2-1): EAGVAQSPRYKIIEKRQSVAFWCNPISGHATLYWYQQILGQGPKLLIQFQNNGVVDDSQLPKDRFSAERLKGVDSTLKIQPAKLEDSAVYLCASRPGLVGHEQFFGPGTRLTVL.

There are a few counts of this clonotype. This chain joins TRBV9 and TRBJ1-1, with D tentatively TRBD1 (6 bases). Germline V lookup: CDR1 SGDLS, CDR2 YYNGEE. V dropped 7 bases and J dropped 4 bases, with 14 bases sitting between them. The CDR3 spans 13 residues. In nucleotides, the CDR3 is TGTGCCAGCTCCAAAGGGGGAATCACTGAAGCTTTCTTT. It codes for CASSKGGITEAFF. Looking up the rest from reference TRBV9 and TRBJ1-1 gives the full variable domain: DSGVTQTPKHLITATGQRVTLRCSPRSGDLSVYWYQQSLDQGLQFLIQYYNGEERAKGNILERFSAQQFPDLHSELNLSSLELGDSALYFCASSKGGITEAFFGQGTRLTVV.

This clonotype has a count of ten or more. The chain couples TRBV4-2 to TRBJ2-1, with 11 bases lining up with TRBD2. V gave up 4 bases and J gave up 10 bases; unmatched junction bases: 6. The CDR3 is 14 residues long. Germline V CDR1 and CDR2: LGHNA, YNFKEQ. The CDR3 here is CASSRPGLAEEQFF. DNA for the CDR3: TGTGCCAGCAGCCGACCGGGACTAGCGGAAGAGCAGTTCTTC.

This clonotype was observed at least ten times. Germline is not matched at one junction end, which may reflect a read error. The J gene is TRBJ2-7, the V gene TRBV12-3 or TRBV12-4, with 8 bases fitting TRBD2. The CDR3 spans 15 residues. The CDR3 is CASSLGISGTYEQYF. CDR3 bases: TGTGCCAGCAGCTTAGGGATTAGCGGGACCTACGAGCAGTACTTC.

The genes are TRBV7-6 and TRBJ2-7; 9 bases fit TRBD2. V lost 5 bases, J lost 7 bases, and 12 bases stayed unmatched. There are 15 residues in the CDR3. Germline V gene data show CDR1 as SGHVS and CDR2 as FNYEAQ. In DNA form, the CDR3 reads TGTGCCAGCAGCATTGCGGGAGGGCCTTCGGAGGAGCAGTACTTC. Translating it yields CASSIAGGPSEEQYF.

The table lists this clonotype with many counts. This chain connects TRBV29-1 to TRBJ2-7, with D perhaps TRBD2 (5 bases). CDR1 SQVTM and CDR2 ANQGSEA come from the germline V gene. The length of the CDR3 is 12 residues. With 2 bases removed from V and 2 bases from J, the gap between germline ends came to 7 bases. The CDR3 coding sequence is TGCAGCGTTGAATACGGGACCTACGAGCAGTACTTC. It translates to CSVEYGTYEQYF.

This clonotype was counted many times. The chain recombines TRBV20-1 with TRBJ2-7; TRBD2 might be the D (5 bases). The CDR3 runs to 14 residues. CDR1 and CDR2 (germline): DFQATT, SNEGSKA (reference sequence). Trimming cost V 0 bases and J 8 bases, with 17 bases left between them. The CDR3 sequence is CSARDPGGFNQQYF. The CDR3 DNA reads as TGCAGTGCTAGAGATCCGGGCGGGTTTAACCAGCAGTACTTC.

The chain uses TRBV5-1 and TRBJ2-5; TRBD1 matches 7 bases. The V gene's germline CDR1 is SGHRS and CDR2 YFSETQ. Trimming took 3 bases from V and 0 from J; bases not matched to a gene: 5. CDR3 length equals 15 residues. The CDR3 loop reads CASSSIGTDQETQYF. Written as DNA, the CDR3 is TGCGCCAGCAGCTCCATAGGGACAGACCAAGAGACCCAGTACTTC.

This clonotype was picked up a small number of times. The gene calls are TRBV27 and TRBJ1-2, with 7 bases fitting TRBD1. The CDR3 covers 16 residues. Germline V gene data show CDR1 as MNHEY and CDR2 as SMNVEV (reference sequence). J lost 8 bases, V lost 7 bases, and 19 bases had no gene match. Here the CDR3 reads CASNPRGQTITMGYTF. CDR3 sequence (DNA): TGTGCCAGCAACCCCCGGGGACAGACAATAACTATGGGCTACACCTTC.

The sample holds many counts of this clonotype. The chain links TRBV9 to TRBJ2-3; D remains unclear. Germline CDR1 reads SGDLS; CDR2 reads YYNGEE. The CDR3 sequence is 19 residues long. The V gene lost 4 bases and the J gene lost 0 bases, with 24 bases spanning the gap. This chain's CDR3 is CASSSRTALNFPSTDTQYF. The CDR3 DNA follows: TGTGCCAGCAGCTCTCGGACCGCCTTAAACTTCCCTAGCACAGATACGCAGTATTTT.

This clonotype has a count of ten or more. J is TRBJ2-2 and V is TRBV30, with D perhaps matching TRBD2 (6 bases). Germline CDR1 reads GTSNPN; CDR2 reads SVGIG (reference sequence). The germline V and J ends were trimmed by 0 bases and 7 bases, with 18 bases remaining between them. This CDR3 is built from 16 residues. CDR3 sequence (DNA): TGTGCCTGGAGTGTTCGGAGGGTATCTCCAGACGGGGAGCTGTTTTTT. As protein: CAWSVRRVSPDGELFF.

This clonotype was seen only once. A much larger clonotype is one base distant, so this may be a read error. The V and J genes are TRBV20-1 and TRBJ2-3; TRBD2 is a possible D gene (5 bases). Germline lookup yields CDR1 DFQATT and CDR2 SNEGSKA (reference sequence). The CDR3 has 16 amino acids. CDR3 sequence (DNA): TGCTGTGCTAGGAGCTTGGGAGCGACTAGCACAGATACGCAGTATTTT. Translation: CCARSLGATSTDTQYF.